This T cell receptor beta chain was recovered during a study of T cell repertoires in ileal Crohn's disease (dated by TCRdb to between 2017 and 2020). Context from the whole study: The median duration of disease was roughly 7.6 years, and at the time of surgery less than 40% of patients were active smokers. The study was conducted in parallel with a multicentre cohort that was designed to identify predictors of early endoscopic recurrence following ileocolonic resection. The M6 samples were biopsies of the neoterminal ileum collected during postoperative colonoscopy. Every patient underwent surgery because of a complication, which was stricturing disease in 61% of cases and penetrating disease in around 39%. A total of about 150 mucosal samples from approximately 60 patients were sequenced, with samples obtained at several locations on the surgical specimen and at postoperative endoscopy. Postoperative therapy was given to about half of the patients, with thiopurines administered to ten to eleven patients and anti-TNF agents administered to 15 to 20 patients. TCR repertoire analysis was done in a few dozen Crohn's disease patients from a prospective multicentre cohort. A Rutgeerts score higher than i0 was the definition used for endoscopic postoperative recurrence.

The label giving this sample's time point can be read as: neoterminal ileum biopsy at postoperative endoscopy, about 6 months after surgery. Eligible patients were adults with ileal or ileocolonic Crohn's disease who had an indication for ileocolonic resection. Whole ileal mucosal biopsies were stored frozen at -80°C before DNA extraction. Genomic DNA was isolated from frozen whole biopsies using a TRizol-based method, and the DNA was quantified with a NanoDrop 2000 spectrophotometer. Paper-wide results and their limitations: Postoperative endoscopy timing varied within the first year after surgery, with a median delay of around 6.8 months. Compared with non-smokers, patients who were active smokers at surgery showed a significantly higher proportion of clonal expansions (about 27% vs 20%, p=0.02). Higher high-frequency clone percentages at surgery were associated with endoscopic recurrence; all patients with clonality above 26.8% (18/57) had recurrence. Sorted CD8 T cells carried more high-frequency clones than CD4 T cells, suggesting mucosal expansions were mainly CD8. Mucosal CD4 and CD8 T cells were sorted and sequenced only in a subgroup of patients, the size of which was not stated.

CDR1 and CDR2, per the germline V gene, are MNHEY and SVGAGI. V and J lose 6 bases and 6 bases, and a span of 11 bases separates them. From cysteine to phenylalanine, the CDR3 is 12 amino acids long. Just the 36-base CDR3 DNA is kept, in frame starting at base 1. Comment on this clone: What antigen it recognizes has not been identified. No quality values exist for individual bases; no much larger clone is one base distant.

For commercial TCRB immunosequencing, about 0.45 micrograms of biopsy DNA were submitted for each sample. CDR3 regions were amplified from genomic DNA by Adaptive Biotechnology using a two-step, amplification bias-controlled multiplex PCR. Primers covering every V and J gene segment were used in the first PCR, while barcodes and Illumina adapters were added in the second PCR. An Illumina instrument was used to sequence the CDR3 libraries. Under the source paper's analysis protocol: The analysis drew on both the pipelines supplied by the vendor and custom analysis of the raw data in R/Bioconductor running R version 3.3.0. Clonality, which ranges from 0 to 1, was calculated as the inverse of the normalised Shannon entropy across all productive clones. High-frequency clones were defined as the share of the repertoire taken up by the top 100 clones, keeping only clones that passed a 95% confidence test. Overlap between samples was measured with the Morisita-Horn index, while repertoire diversity was measured with the Simpson index. TCRdb stores this immuneACCESS table with in-frame sequences only. Part of the clones is absent; in the studies checked, under half of the shortfall reflects unresolved V genes, and no reason is known for the rest. V and J calls and clone size are copied from that table; D and trimming were computed from the DNA. The sample records 9,000 to 13,000 clones, about 82% of which are singletons. The ten largest make up roughly 16% of the sample.

Source material: ileal tissue. The V gene is TRBV6-5 and the J gene is TRBJ1-1; the D gene is perhaps TRBD1, from 5 matching bases. The receptor was isolated from an adult with Crohn's disease. The CDR3 loop reads CASSDGGAEAFF. The nucleotide sequence is TGTGCCAGCAGCGACGGGGGGGCTGAAGCTTTCTTT.